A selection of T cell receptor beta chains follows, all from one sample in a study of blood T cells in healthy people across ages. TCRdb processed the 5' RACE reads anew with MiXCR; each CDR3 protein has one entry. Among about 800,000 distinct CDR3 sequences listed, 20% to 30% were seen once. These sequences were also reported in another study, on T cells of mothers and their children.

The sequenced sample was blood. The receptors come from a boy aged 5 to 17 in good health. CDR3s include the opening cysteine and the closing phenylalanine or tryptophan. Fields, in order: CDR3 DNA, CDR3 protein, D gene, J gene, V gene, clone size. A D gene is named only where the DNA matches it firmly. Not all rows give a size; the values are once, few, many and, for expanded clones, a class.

cdr3_nt: TGCGCCAGCAGCATGACAGGGGCCCTGCAAGAGACCCAGTACTTC; cdr3_aa: CASSMTGALQETQYF; d_call: TRBD1; j_call: TRBJ2-5; v_call: TRBV5-1; clone_size: few
cdr3_nt: .; cdr3_aa: CASSSLSLDGIVDYEQYF; d_call: .; j_call: TRBJ2-7; v_call: TRBV7-9; clone_size: few
cdr3_nt: TGTGCCAGCAGCTTAGTCGCGGTCAGGCAGTATTTT; cdr3_aa: CASSLVAVRQYF; d_call: .; j_call: TRBJ2-3; v_call: TRBV7-9; clone_size: .
cdr3_nt: TGCGCCAGCAGCCGGGGGAGCCTCCCCTACAATGAGCAGTTCTTC; cdr3_aa: CASSRGSLPYNEQFF; d_call: .; j_call: TRBJ2-1; v_call: TRBV4-3; clone_size: .
cdr3_nt: TGTGCCAGCGGGCGAACCATGAACACTGAAGCTTTCTTT; cdr3_aa: CASGRTMNTEAFF; d_call: .; j_call: TRBJ1-1; v_call: TRBV7-8; clone_size: .
cdr3_nt: TGTGCCAGCAGCCGGCGGGACGGGGCCCAGTACTTC; cdr3_aa: CASSRRDGAQYF; d_call: .; j_call: TRBJ2-5; v_call: TRBV28; clone_size: .
cdr3_nt: TGTGCCAGCAGCGTAGTACCAGGGTTGGACGAGCAGTACTTC; cdr3_aa: CASSVVPGLDEQYF; d_call: .; j_call: TRBJ2-7; v_call: TRBV9; clone_size: .
cdr3_nt: TGCAGCGTTGATGTCCTCCGGGCATCGGGAAAGAGGACCGAGCAGTACTTC; cdr3_aa: CSVDVLRASGKRTEQYF; d_call: .; j_call: TRBJ2-7; v_call: TRBV29-1; clone_size: few
cdr3_nt: TGTGCCATCAGCGCTAGCGGGGTTCAGCAAGAGACCCAGTACTTC; cdr3_aa: CAISASGVQQETQYF; d_call: TRBD2; j_call: TRBJ2-5; v_call: TRBV10-3; clone_size: few
cdr3_nt: TGCAGTGCCCCGGCATGGGCTAGCGGGAGCCTCACAGATACGCAGTATTTT; cdr3_aa: CSAPAWASGSLTDTQYF; d_call: TRBD2; j_call: TRBJ2-3; v_call: TRBV20-1; clone_size: .
cdr3_nt: TGTGCCAGCACCCCGGGACTAGCGTTGGAGACCCAGTACTTC; cdr3_aa: CASTPGLALETQYF; d_call: TRBD2; j_call: TRBJ2-5; v_call: TRBV12-3/TRBV12-4; clone_size: .
cdr3_nt: TGTGCCAGCAGTTACTCGCGTGGACAGGGAGGCAATGAGCAGTTCTTC; cdr3_aa: CASSYSRGQGGNEQFF; d_call: TRBD1; j_call: TRBJ2-1; v_call: TRBV6-5; clone_size: .
cdr3_nt: TGTGCCAGTGGCCGACTAGCGGGGGGGTCGGATGAGCAGTTCTTC; cdr3_aa: CASGRLAGGSDEQFF; d_call: TRBD2; j_call: TRBJ2-1; v_call: TRBV19; clone_size: .
cdr3_nt: TGTGCCAGTCGGGACAGCAATTTAGATACGCAGTATTTT; cdr3_aa: CASRDSNLDTQYF; d_call: TRBD1; j_call: TRBJ2-3; v_call: TRBV6-5; clone_size: .
cdr3_nt: TGTGCCAGCAGATGGGGAGCCGAAGGCGAGCAGTACTTC; cdr3_aa: CASRWGAEGEQYF; d_call: .; j_call: TRBJ2-7; v_call: TRBV12-3/TRBV12-4; clone_size: .
cdr3_nt: TGTGCCAGCAGTCCGGGCACTAGCGGGGATGAGCAGTTCTTC; cdr3_aa: CASSPGTSGDEQFF; d_call: TRBD2; j_call: TRBJ2-1; v_call: TRBV11-3; clone_size: .
cdr3_nt: TGTGCCAGCAGTTATTCCGCCGGGGTAGCTAATGAAAAACTGTTTTTT; cdr3_aa: CASSYSAGVANEKLFF; d_call: .; j_call: TRBJ1-4; v_call: TRBV6-5; clone_size: few
cdr3_nt: TGTGCCAGCAGCACAGCCGGGACTAGCGGGAAAGAGCAGTACTTC; cdr3_aa: CASSTAGTSGKEQYF; d_call: TRBD2; j_call: TRBJ2-7; v_call: TRBV7-9; clone_size: .
cdr3_nt: TGTGCCAGCAGCTTGGGACAGGCCCTCCATCCTAACACCATATATTTT; cdr3_aa: CASSLGQALHPNTIYF; d_call: .; j_call: TRBJ1-3; v_call: TRBV5-6; clone_size: .
cdr3_nt: TGCGCCAGCAGCCCCGCTGAGGAGGGGTACGAGCAGTACTTC; cdr3_aa: CASSPAEEGYEQYF; d_call: .; j_call: TRBJ2-7; v_call: TRBV4-1; clone_size: .
cdr3_nt: TGTGCCAGCAGCTTAGTGGCGGGGGGGTTTGAGCAGTTCTTC; cdr3_aa: CASSLVAGGFEQFF; d_call: TRBD2; j_call: TRBJ2-1; v_call: TRBV7-6; clone_size: few
cdr3_nt: TGCGCCAGCAGCCAAGAAAGGACTATTATATCGTCCGATGAGCAGTTCTTC; cdr3_aa: CASSQERTIISSDEQFF; d_call: .; j_call: TRBJ2-1; v_call: TRBV4-3; clone_size: few
cdr3_nt: TGTGCCAGCAGCTCGACGGGAGGACAGAAGGGCTCCTACGAGCAGTACTTC; cdr3_aa: CASSSTGGQKGSYEQYF; d_call: .; j_call: TRBJ2-7; v_call: TRBV13; clone_size: few
cdr3_nt: TGCGCCAGCAGCCAAGTCCTACGGGACTTTAACTATGGCTACACCTTC; cdr3_aa: CASSQVLRDFNYGYTF; d_call: .; j_call: TRBJ1-2; v_call: TRBV4-3; clone_size: few
cdr3_nt: TGCGCCAGCAGCCAAGATCTGTACAGTAATTCACCCCTCCACTTT; cdr3_aa: CASSQDLYSNSPLHF; d_call: .; j_call: TRBJ1-6; v_call: TRBV4-3; clone_size: few
cdr3_nt: TGTGCCAGCAGCTTTTTAGGACTAGCGGGCACAAGCTCCTACAATGAGCAGTTCTTC; cdr3_aa: CASSFLGLAGTSSYNEQFF; d_call: TRBD2; j_call: TRBJ2-1; v_call: TRBV11-1; clone_size: .
cdr3_nt: TGTGCCAGCAGTTGGGGGACAGGGAGATTAGCCAAAAACATTCAGTACTTC; cdr3_aa: CASSWGTGRLAKNIQYF; d_call: TRBD1; j_call: TRBJ2-4; v_call: TRBV27; clone_size: few
cdr3_nt: TGTGCCAGCTTATCTTTAGGGGGGGCGAACACCGGGGAGCTGTTTTTT; cdr3_aa: CASLSLGGANTGELFF; d_call: .; j_call: TRBJ2-2; v_call: TRBV3-1; clone_size: .
cdr3_nt: TGCAGTGCTAGAGATGAGAGGGCAGGGGTTGTCAATGAGCAGTTCTTC; cdr3_aa: CSARDERAGVVNEQFF; d_call: .; j_call: TRBJ2-1; v_call: TRBV20-1; clone_size: .
cdr3_nt: TGCAGTGCTAGAGGACAGGGCTATGAAAAACTGTTTTTT; cdr3_aa: CSARGQGYEKLFF; d_call: TRBD1; j_call: TRBJ1-4; v_call: TRBV20-1; clone_size: .
cdr3_nt: TGTGCCAGCAGCGCTGTCAACTATGGCTACACCTTC; cdr3_aa: CASSAVNYGYTF; d_call: .; j_call: TRBJ1-2; v_call: TRBV9; clone_size: medium-sized
cdr3_nt: TGTGCCAGCAGTCCTACCGACGGGAAGAGCTATGGCTACACCTTC; cdr3_aa: CASSPTDGKSYGYTF; d_call: .; j_call: TRBJ1-2; v_call: TRBV28; clone_size: many
cdr3_nt: TGCAGTGCTAGAGTGACAGCTTCTAAGCAGCCCCAGCATTTT; cdr3_aa: CSARVTASKQPQHF; d_call: .; j_call: TRBJ1-5; v_call: TRBV20-1; clone_size: few
cdr3_nt: TGTGCCAGCTCAAGGGACACGTACCAAGAGACCCAGTACTTC; cdr3_aa: CASSRDTYQETQYF; d_call: .; j_call: TRBJ2-5; v_call: TRBV18; clone_size: many
cdr3_nt: TGCAGCGTGGACAGGGGGCCGGACGAGCAGTACTTC; cdr3_aa: CSVDRGPDEQYF; d_call: TRBD1; j_call: TRBJ2-7; v_call: TRBV29-1; clone_size: few
cdr3_nt: TGCAGCGTGCAACAAGAAAAGGACCAGTACTTC; cdr3_aa: CSVQQEKDQYF; d_call: .; j_call: TRBJ2-5; v_call: TRBV29-1; clone_size: few
cdr3_nt: TGCAGCGTTGCGGGACTAGCGGGAGGCCCCGGACCCACAGATACGCAGTATTTT; cdr3_aa: CSVAGLAGGPGPTDTQYF; d_call: TRBD2; j_call: TRBJ2-3; v_call: TRBV29-1; clone_size: .
cdr3_nt: TGCAGTGCTATTCAAGGGGACGGAGGAAAACTGTTTTTT; cdr3_aa: CSAIQGDGGKLFF; d_call: .; j_call: TRBJ1-4; v_call: TRBV20-1; clone_size: few
cdr3_nt: TGCAGTGCTAGAGATTGGGAGGCTGAAGCTTTCTTT; cdr3_aa: CSARDWEAEAFF; d_call: .; j_call: TRBJ1-1; v_call: TRBV20-1; clone_size: .
cdr3_nt: TGTGCCAGCGGCCGACAGGGAGGTGAAAAACTGTTTTTT; cdr3_aa: CASGRQGGEKLFF; d_call: TRBD1; j_call: TRBJ1-4; v_call: TRBV12-3/TRBV12-4; clone_size: .
cdr3_nt: TGTGCCAGCAGCTTAGGTGGTAGCGGGAGCATGGATACGCAGTATTTT; cdr3_aa: CASSLGGSGSMDTQYF; d_call: TRBD2; j_call: TRBJ2-3; v_call: TRBV7-2; clone_size: .
cdr3_nt: TGTGCCAGCTCACCACAGGGGGCCGGCACAGATACGCAGTATTTT; cdr3_aa: CASSPQGAGTDTQYF; d_call: TRBD1; j_call: TRBJ2-3; v_call: TRBV18; clone_size: few
cdr3_nt: TGTGCCAGCAGTTCAGGACAGGGTACGGGCACCGGGGAGCTGTTTTTT; cdr3_aa: CASSSGQGTGTGELFF; d_call: TRBD1; j_call: TRBJ2-2; v_call: TRBV12-3/TRBV12-4; clone_size: .
cdr3_nt: TGCAGCGTTGAGGCTAGCGGGAGAACAGATACGCAGTATTTT; cdr3_aa: CSVEASGRTDTQYF; d_call: TRBD2; j_call: TRBJ2-3; v_call: TRBV29-1; clone_size: .
cdr3_nt: TGTGCCAGCAGAGCTCCGGGACAGCCAGACAATGAGCAGTTCTTC; cdr3_aa: CASRAPGQPDNEQFF; d_call: TRBD1; j_call: TRBJ2-1; v_call: TRBV7-3; clone_size: few
cdr3_nt: TGCAGTGGGGCTGAGCGGCCCCCGGAGACGCAGTATTTT; cdr3_aa: CSGAERPPETQYF; d_call: .; j_call: TRBJ2-3; v_call: TRBV20-1; clone_size: .
cdr3_nt: TGTGCCAGCATGTTCGCCGAGGGGCGCGGGCAGTACTTC; cdr3_aa: CASMFAEGRGQYF; d_call: .; j_call: TRBJ2-7; v_call: TRBV21-1; clone_size: few
cdr3_nt: TGTGCCAGCAGCTTGGAGCGCACGGGAGCGGCAGATACGCAGTATTTT; cdr3_aa: CASSLERTGAADTQYF; d_call: .; j_call: TRBJ2-3; v_call: TRBV7-9; clone_size: few
cdr3_nt: TGTGCCAGCAGCTTACTGGGACAGGGTCTATCCGGGGCCAACGTCCTGACTTTC; cdr3_aa: CASSLLGQGLSGANVLTF; d_call: TRBD1; j_call: TRBJ2-6; v_call: TRBV7-2; clone_size: .
cdr3_nt: TGTGCCAGCAGTTACGGCGGGACCCCCAATCAGCCCCAGCATTTT; cdr3_aa: CASSYGGTPNQPQHF; d_call: .; j_call: TRBJ1-5; v_call: TRBV6-2/TRBV6-3; clone_size: .
cdr3_nt: TGTGCCAGCAGCTTTCACCTGACAGGGGGCGGAGAGACCCAGTACTTC; cdr3_aa: CASSFHLTGGGETQYF; d_call: TRBD1; j_call: TRBJ2-5; v_call: TRBV7-2; clone_size: .
cdr3_nt: TGCGCCAGCAGCCAGGTGACCAGGGGCAATGAGCAGTTCTTC; cdr3_aa: CASSQVTRGNEQFF; d_call: .; j_call: TRBJ2-1; v_call: TRBV4-3; clone_size: .
cdr3_nt: TGCGCCAGCAGCTTGACGACGGGTGAGCAGTTCTTC; cdr3_aa: CASSLTTGEQFF; d_call: .; j_call: TRBJ2-1; v_call: TRBV5-1; clone_size: .
cdr3_nt: TGTGCCAGCAGTTTACCCGGGTTTGAAAAACTGTTTTTT; cdr3_aa: CASSLPGFEKLFF; d_call: .; j_call: TRBJ1-4; v_call: TRBV28; clone_size: few
cdr3_nt: TGCGCCAGCAGCAGGTCCCCTGGGCGGCCGAACACTGAAGCTTTCTTT; cdr3_aa: CASSRSPGRPNTEAFF; d_call: .; j_call: TRBJ1-1; v_call: TRBV5-1; clone_size: .
cdr3_nt: TGCGCCAGCAGCCAAGATATGGCAGTCCTGTTGCACAGCAATCAGCCCCAGCATTTT; cdr3_aa: CASSQDMAVLLHSNQPQHF; d_call: .; j_call: TRBJ1-5; v_call: TRBV4-1; clone_size: .
cdr3_nt: TGCAGCGTTGCGCATGGGACACTAGCTAACTATGGCTACACCTTC; cdr3_aa: CSVAHGTLANYGYTF; d_call: .; j_call: TRBJ1-2; v_call: TRBV29-1; clone_size: few
cdr3_nt: TGCGCCAGCAGCTTGGGGGACAGGGACACAGATACGCAGTATTTT; cdr3_aa: CASSLGDRDTDTQYF; d_call: TRBD1; j_call: TRBJ2-3; v_call: TRBV5-1; clone_size: .
cdr3_nt: TGTGCCAGCAGTACCCAGACGGGCTGGGGCTACACCTTC; cdr3_aa: CASSTQTGWGYTF; d_call: .; j_call: TRBJ1-2; v_call: TRBV27; clone_size: .